The 30 T cell receptor beta chains below were found in one sample sequenced in a study of spatial heterogeneity in lung cancer. The study, taken as a whole, reports: How many expanded intratumoral alpha and beta TCRs were present tracked the tumor mutation count, which was a count of nonsynonymous mutations.

TCRdb processed the 5' RACE reads anew with MiXCR; each CDR3 protein has one entry. Among about 6,000 distinct CDR3 sequences listed, around 15% were seen once. The time point is: sample taken at primary tumor resection. The antigens for these receptors are not known. The sample in question was lung tumor tissue, obtained at surgery. Every receptor here comes from a male donor with early-stage non-small cell lung cancer.

This clonotype was seen a handful of times. In DNA, the CDR3 is TGTGCCAGCAGCTGGGACGGGAGCACCGGGGAGCTGTTTTTT. Translation gives CASSWDGSTGELFF. The J gene is TRBJ2-2, the V gene TRBV5-5; D is perhaps TRBD2 (6 bases). The CDR3 consists of 14 residues. Per the germline V gene, CDR1 is SGHKS and CDR2 is YYEKEE (reference sequence). Between the trimmed V and J ends, which lost 3 bases and 4 bases, there was a span of 10 bases.

This clonotype is medium-sized (0.01 to 0.1%) within its sample. The chain carries TRBV5-1 and TRBJ1-2; D ambiguous. The germline gives CDR1 SGHRS, CDR2 YFSETQ. The ends were cut back, 2 bases at V and 7 bases at J, with 18 bases in the middle. The CDR3 extends over 15 amino acids. The CDR3 DNA sequence: TGCGCCAGCAGCTTAGGAGAGTTTGGGGTCTCTGGCTACACCTTC. This gives the protein CASSLGEFGVSGYTF.

This clonotype rates as medium-sized (0.01 to 0.1%). The chain uses TRBV29-1 and TRBJ2-7; no firm D call. V gave up 7 bases and J gave up 4 bases, with 11 bases separating them. The CDR3 totals 11 residues. Germline assignment: CDR1 SQVTM and CDR2 ANQGSEA. CDR3 in DNA: TGCAGCGCAATTACAGCGTACGAGCAGTACTTC. It translates to CSAITAYEQYF.

By sample fraction, this clonotype is medium-sized. The rearrangement joins TRBV29-1 to TRBJ2-4; possible D gene TRBD1, 8 bases. The germline CDR1 and CDR2 sequences are SQVTM and ANQGSEA. The ends were cut back, 4 bases at V and 11 bases at J, with 15 bases in the middle. The CDR3 spans 12 residues. The CDR3 region is CSVGAQGGVQYF. The CDR3 DNA sequence: TGCAGCGTTGGAGCACAGGGGGGGGTTCAGTACTTC.

This clonotype is judged medium-sized (0.01 to 0.1%). V usage is TRBV28 and J usage is TRBJ2-2, with D possibly being TRBD2 (6 bases). This CDR3 region has 16 residues. V was shortened by 7 bases and J by 3 bases, with 18 bases between the two germline ends. Germline V lookup: CDR1 MDHEN, CDR2 SYDVKM. This chain's CDR3 is CASTTSGSGYTGELFF. The CDR3 nucleotides are TGTGCCAGCACCACTAGTGGTAGCGGCTACACCGGGGAGCTGTTTTTT.

By its share, this clonotype is medium-sized. The chain is built from TRBV6-5 and TRBJ2-1, with 7 nucleotides matching TRBD2. Germline V gene lookup returns CDR1 MNHEY and CDR2 SVGAGI. Trimming removed 2 bases from V and 8 bases from J; junction bases left unmatched: 6. This CDR3 is 14 amino acids long. DNA for the CDR3: TGTGCCAGCAGTTACCAGGGAGGGTATGATGAGCAGTTCTTC. Protein product: CASSYQGGYDEQFF.

V is TRBV20-1 and J is TRBJ2-3; D possibly uses TRBD1 or TRBD2 (6 bases each). V lost 6 bases and J lost 1, with 14 bases in between. Germline V gene lookup returns CDR1 DFQATT and CDR2 SNEGSKA (reference sequence). The CDR3 runs to 14 residues. The DNA for the CDR3 is TGCAGTGCCAGGGGCGGGGTCGGCACAGATACGCAGTATTTT. Its translation: CSARGGVGTDTQYF.

By proportion, this clonotype is medium-sized. The gene calls are TRBV2 and TRBJ1-1; D unresolved. The CDR3 loop spans 13 amino acids. Germline values: CDR1 SNHLY, CDR2 FYNNEI. V shed 5 bases and J shed 2 bases, with 9 bases lying between them. The CDR3 sequence is CASSSNDNTEAFF. The CDR3 DNA reads TGTGCCAGCAGTTCCAATGATAACACTGAAGCTTTCTTT. Full variable domain (remainder filled in from reference TRBV2 and TRBJ1-1): EPEVTQTPSHQVTQMGQEVILRCVPISNHLYFYWYRQILGQKVEFLVSFYNNEISEKSEIFDDQFSVERPDGSNFTLKIRSTKLEDSAMYFCASSSNDNTEAFFGQGTRLTVV.

This clonotype is medium-sized (0.01 to 0.1%) within its sample. The chain recombines TRBV28 with TRBJ1-4; D call uncertain. V lost 5 bases, J lost 4 bases, and 5 bases lay in between. CDR3 size: 12 residues. Germline-derived CDR1 and CDR2 are MDHEN and SYDVKM. The DNA for the CDR3 is TGTGCCAGCAGTGGGGATAATGAAAAACTGTTTTTT. This translates into CASSGDNEKLFF.

This clonotype is classed as medium-sized. The chain employs TRBV11-2 and TRBJ2-1, with unresolved D. CDR1 is SGHAT, CDR2 FQNNGV, per germline. This CDR3 region has 14 residues. V was trimmed by 1 base and J by 6 bases, leaving 10 bases between them. The CDR3 reads CASSLAGVVNEQFF. The CDR3 DNA is TGTGCCAGCAGCTTAGCCGGTGTTGTCAATGAGCAGTTCTTC. The whole variable domain, filled in from reference TRBV11-2 and TRBJ2-1, reads EAGVAQSPRYKIIEKRQSVAFWCNPISGHATLYWYQQILGQGPKLLIQFQNNGVVDDSQLPKDRFSAERLKGVDSTLKIQPAKLEDSAVYLCASSLAGVVNEQFFGPGTRLTVL.

This clonotype showed up many times. The V call is TRBV5-1, the J call TRBJ2-2; D possibly corresponds to TRBD2 (6 bases). The CDR3 runs to 16 residues. From germline, CDR1 is SGHRS and CDR2 YFSETQ. V was shortened by 0 bases and J by 3 bases, with 12 bases between the two germline ends. The CDR3 DNA is TGCGCCAGCAGCTTGGGTGGACTACACTACACCGGGGAGCTGTTTTTT. Translating it yields CASSLGGLHYTGELFF.

This clonotype was counted a single time. A much more abundant neighbour one base away suggests this may be a read error. The V gene is TRBV6-1, the J gene TRBJ1-1, with 8 bases fitting TRBD1. Unmatched junction bases numbered 11, after V lost 5 bases and J lost 9 bases. Germline V gene lookup returns CDR1 MNHNS and CDR2 SASEGT. This CDR3 contains 14 residues. The CDR3 here is CASSLFDRGDKAFF. CDR3 DNA: TGTGCCAGCAGTTTATTCGACAGGGGTGATAAAGCTTTCTTT.

This clonotype occurred many times. The V call is TRBV12-3 or TRBV12-4, the J call TRBJ2-2; TRBD2 agrees at 8 bases. The length of the CDR3 is 15 residues. V was clipped by 5 bases and J by 6 bases; unmatched bases: 8. CDR3 region: CASSRLAHQAGELFF. The DNA of the CDR3 is TGTGCCAGCAGTCGACTAGCGCACCAAGCCGGGGAGCTGTTTTTT.

This clonotype was counted many times. This CDR3 fails to terminate in the conserved phenylalanine or tryptophan, so it likely reflects a read error. Because the CDR3's place on the DNA is in doubt, the DNA is left out and the CDR3 is given as listed by TCRdb. The CDR3 loop reads CASSKGRHDGG. The V and J genes are TRBV21-1 and TRBJ2-7; the D call of TRBD2 is as the table states it, not checked on the DNA. TRBV21-1 has pseudogene status. The CDR3 length equals 11 residues, ends included.

V is TRBV12-3 or TRBV12-4 and J is TRBJ2-1, with D perhaps matching TRBD2 (6 bases). CDR3 length: 15 amino acids. Trimming pared 6 bases from V and 7 bases from J, leaving 19 bases between. The CDR3 DNA sequence: TGTGCCAGCAGCAACCCGGGCGGGATCGGAAATGAGCAGTTCTTC. Translation: CASSNPGGIGNEQFF.

By proportion, this clonotype is medium-sized. This sequence joins TRBV29-1 and TRBJ2-2; 14 nucleotides match TRBD2. CDR1 is SQVTM and CDR2 is ANQGSEA in the germline V gene. J gave up 4 bases and V 5 bases, and 12 bases lay outside the gene matches. The CDR3 covers 18 residues. Written as DNA, the CDR3 is TGCAGCGTTTCCACCGCCGGGACTAGCGGGAGCGGCACCGGGGAGCTGTTTTTT. Translation: CSVSTAGTSGSGTGELFF.

In its sample, this clonotype is medium-sized. This sequence joins TRBV28 and TRBJ2-5; a possible D gene is TRBD1 (5 bases). The CDR3 consists of 13 residues. The V gene lost 1 base and the J gene lost 5 bases, with 8 bases spanning the gap. Germline CDR1 is MDHEN and CDR2 is SYDVKM. CDR3 DNA: TGTGCCAGCAGTTTATCAGGGTACGAGACCCAGTACTTC. The encoded protein is CASSLSGYETQYF.

By proportion, this clonotype is medium-sized. The chain joins TRBV21-1 to TRBJ2-7; the D call in the table, TRBD1, was not verified against the DNA. TRBV21-1 is listed as a pseudogene. The CDR3 consists of 14 residues. The CDR3: CASSMAAPSYEQYF. CDR3 nucleotides: TGTGCCAGCAGCATGGCAGCCCCATCCTACGAGCAGTACTTC.

This clonotype is categorized as medium-sized. The chain has TRBV27 and TRBJ1-5, with a weak D call TRBD1 (6 bases). Germline CDR1 is MNHEY and CDR2 is SMNVEV (reference sequence). Trimming stripped 5 bases from V and 7 bases from J, with 12 bases between. The CDR3 has 13 residues. CDR3 nucleotides: TGTGCCAGCAGTCGGGAGGGGGGACAGCCCCAGCATTTT. It is translated as CASSREGGQPQHF.

V and J are TRBV4-1 and TRBJ2-2, with 9 bases matching TRBD2. From germline, CDR1 is MGHRA and CDR2 YSYEKL. CDR3 size: 15 residues. Trimming took 3 bases from V and 8 from J; bases not matched to a gene: 7. The CDR3 protein is CASSQGRSGRGELFF. CDR3 DNA sequence: TGCGCCAGCAGCCAGGGACGAAGCGGGAGGGGGGAGCTGTTTTTT.

The chain is built from TRBV7-2 and TRBJ1-5; no reliable D call. V was cut by 1 base and J by 3 bases, with 4 bases left in between. The CDR3 runs 13 residues. The V gene's germline CDR1 is SGHTA and CDR2 FQGNSA. The CDR3 DNA sequence: TGTGCCAGCAGCTTAGAAGCCAATCAGCCCCAGCATTTT. Amino acid sequence: CASSLEANQPQHF.

This clonotype was seen many times. The genes are TRBV12-3 or TRBV12-4 and TRBJ2-3, with D perhaps matching TRBD1 or TRBD2 (5 bases each). The V end lost 5 bases, the J end lost 13 bases, and 16 bases lay between the germline ends. The CDR3 is 12 amino acids. CDR3 protein: CASSGGRVGKYF. CDR3 bases: TGTGCCAGCAGTGGGGGACGGGTAGGAAAGTATTTT.

This clonotype occurred many times. This rearrangement joins TRBV7-9 to TRBJ2-7; D is unclear. Trimming pared 3 bases from V and 0 bases from J, leaving 9 bases between. CDR3 length: 14 residues. CDR1 and CDR2 from the germline V gene are SEHNR and FQNEAQ (reference sequence). CDR3 loop: CASSFGINSYEQYF. DNA of the CDR3: TGTGCCAGCAGCTTTGGAATCAACTCCTACGAGCAGTACTTC.

CDR3 DNA sequence: TGTGCCAGCAGACCCCCCTCGCGGGGGGGAAAACAAGAGACCCAGTACTTC. Encoded protein: CASRPPSRGGKQETQYF. The chain combines TRBV7-9 with TRBJ2-5, with 9 nucleotides matching TRBD2. The CDR3 has 17 amino acids. The germline V gene encodes CDR1 SEHNR and CDR2 FQNEAQ (reference sequence). J was trimmed by 2 bases and V by 6 bases; bases with no gene match: 13.

The gene calls are TRBV12-3 or TRBV12-4 and TRBJ1-5; a weak D match, TRBD1 (5 bases). The CDR3 has 12 residues. V dropped 5 bases and J dropped 6 bases, with 8 bases sitting between them. The CDR3 nucleotides read TGTGCCAGCAGTACTAGGGGTCAGCCCCAGCATTTT. It codes for CASSTRGQPQHF.

By frequency in the sample, this clonotype is medium-sized. This CDR3 is CATSRTSGRGETQYF. DNA of the CDR3: TGTGCCACCAGCAGGACTAGCGGGAGAGGCGAGACCCAGTACTTC. V usage is TRBV15 and J usage is TRBJ2-5; 12 bases match TRBD2. The CDR3 is 15 residues long. Germline V CDR1 and CDR2: LNHNV, YYDKDF (reference sequence). With V trimmed by 3 bases and J by 5 bases, 4 bases remained unmatched.

This clonotype was detected many times. Here the CDR3 reads CSVAGDRGYEQYF. The CDR3 DNA sequence: TGCAGCGTTGCCGGGGACAGGGGCTACGAGCAGTACTTC. The chain joins TRBV29-1 to TRBJ2-7, with TRBD1 matching over 10 bases. The CDR3 sequence is 13 residues long. CDR1 and CDR2 from the germline V gene are SQVTM and ANQGSEA. The junction had 3 bases not matched to a gene; V was cut back by 4 bases and J by 3 bases.

By share, this clonotype counts as medium-sized. The J gene is TRBJ2-3, the V gene TRBV20-1, with 12 bases aligning to TRBD2. The V gene's germline CDR1 is DFQATT and CDR2 SNEGSKA (reference sequence). This CDR3 is 16 amino acids long. V shed 6 bases, J shed 0 bases, and the junction held 7 bases outside the gene matches. The CDR3, as DNA: TGCAGTGCATCCGGACTAGCGGGATGGAGCACAGATACGCAGTATTTT. Protein product: CSASGLAGWSTDTQYF.

This clonotype appeared many times. The CDR3, as DNA: TGCGCCAGCGGAATAGCGGCGAACACCGGGGAGCTGTTTTTT. Protein product: CASGIAANTGELFF. The chain combines TRBV5-1 with TRBJ2-2; maybe TRBD2 (6 bases). The CDR3 contains 14 residues. Trimming removed 7 bases from V and 0 bases from J, with 10 bases in between. The germline CDR1 and CDR2 sequences are SGHRS and YFSETQ.

V is TRBV29-1 and J is TRBJ1-1, with 7 bases aligning to TRBD1. The CDR3 spans 13 residues. J gave up 0 bases and V 3 bases, and 1 base lay outside the gene matches. From germline, CDR1 is SQVTM and CDR2 ANQGSEA. The CDR3 sequence: CSVEGQLNTEAFF. The CDR3 region has the DNA TGCAGCGTTGAGGGACAGTTGAACACTGAAGCTTTCTTT.